The T cell receptor beta chain described here comes from a study of T cell changes during pregnancy in multiple sclerosis. With regard to this clone: The sample carries other DNA sequences with the same CDR3.

Assay used: immunoSEQ multiplex PCR; TCRdb lists only in-frame clones, some missing. The sample holds approximately 27,000 clones; 85% to 90% are singletons and the top ten take under 8%. The sample consisted of CD8+ T cells from peripheral blood mononuclear cells, taken before pregnancy. The clonotype was recovered from a female donor with multiple sclerosis, enrolled in a pregnancy study.

The CDR3 sequence is CASSFGTGENTEAFF. CDR3 in DNA: TGCGCCAGCAGCTTCGGGACAGGTGAGAACACTGAAGCTTTCTTT. The chain couples TRBV5-1 to TRBJ1-1; 8 positions agree with TRBD1. Germline lookup yields CDR1 SGHRS and CDR2 YFSETQ. The CDR3 totals 15 residues. Trimming removed 2 bases from V and 1 base from J; junction bases left unmatched: 4.